This T cell receptor (beta chain) was profiled in a study of graft-versus-host responses after intestinal transplantation (dated by TCRdb to the early 2020s). Background for the entire study: The transplants that recipients got were multivisceral, liver-intestinal, or isolated intestinal. Anti-thymocyte globulin induction was given to all recipients, followed by maintenance tacrolimus and steroids for about 3 years. After intestinal transplantation, graft-versus-host and host-versus-graft alloreactive T cell clones in the graft, circulation and bone marrow were tracked using bulk TCR-beta CDR3 sequencing. To identify alloreactive clones, pre-transplant mixed lymphocyte reaction products were sequenced and compared with unstimulated pre-transplant donor and recipient T cells. A cohort of approximately 24 intestinal transplant recipients, including one retransplant, was enrolled, and a few patients lacking pretransplant specimens were excluded. A peak of at least 4% donor T cells among recipient peripheral blood mononuclear cells was the definition used for donor T cell macrochimerism. Rather than being sequenced by the commercial service, samples from three later patients were sequenced in-house on an Illumina MiSeq and processed with MiXCR. The full study reports these points: GvH clones turned up in recipient bone marrow, with some appearing earlier in ileal mucosa or blood, a pattern consistent with an intestinal mucosal origin. High GvH to HvG T cell clonal ratios were observed in the allografts of patients with donor T cell macrochimerism. Early after transplant, declines in HvG clones were associated with peak levels of circulating GvH clones. The relatively low number and heterogeneity of intestinal transplant patients limited the conclusions.

From the cysteine up to the phenylalanine, the CDR3 has a length of 17 residues. Only the CDR3 part of the read is kept: 51 bases, read in frame from the first base. CDR1 and CDR2 are drawn from the germline V gene (reference sequence): LNHNV, YYDKDF. The germline V end is reduced by 1 base and the J end by 4 bases; junction bases left unmatched: 9. The library came from the immunoSEQ multiplex PCR assay. Adaptive Biotechnologies carried out high-throughput TCR-beta CDR3 sequencing of genomic DNA for most patients. In the paper's pipeline: Adaptive's ImmunoSEQ software supplied the TCR sequencing data for roughly 17 patients, while MiXCR and VDJtools were used to process a few other patients. CDR3 nucleotide sequences shared by donor and recipient were removed because the origin of these sequences could not be assigned. To count as alloreactive, a clone needed at least 2-fold expansion over unstimulated cells and a minimum CFSE-low frequency of 0.002% (template counts) or 0.001% (read counts). Clones were considered mappable if detected in sequenced pre-transplant spleen, lymph node, or MLR CFSE-low populations of the donor or recipient. Cumulative frequency of alloreactive clones was calculated as a percentage of all sequences weighted by copy number. The immuneACCESS repertoire file appears here via TCRdb, limited to in-frame rearrangements. These files lack a portion of the clones; in checked studies, under half of the deficit traces to unresolved V genes, and the cause of the others is not known. V, J and clone size are taken as reported in that table, and D and trimming were inferred from the DNA itself. This sample lists about 97,000 clones; 90% were detected once. About 16% of the sample belongs to the ten largest clones.

Blood samples were collected up to 4 times in the first month after transplant and then at least monthly when available. With regard to this clone: It has no known antigen specificity. Per-base quality was not reported, and no clone a single base away is much larger than it.

The V and J genes are TRBV15 and TRBJ2-3; TRBD2 fits 9 bases in the junction. The sequences come from PBMCs, collected 453 days after intestinal transplant. The sequence was obtained from a human patient who received an intestinal transplant, so some T cells may come from the graft donor. The CDR3: CATSRAPSRGGSDTQYF. In nucleotides, the sequence is TGTGCCACCAGCAGAGCCCCCTCGCGGGGGGGGTCAGATACGCAGTATTTT.